The 27 T cell receptor beta chains reported below all come from one sample, sequenced in a study of control samples from healthy donors and cancer patients. TCRdb's table, derived via immunoSEQ multiplex PCR, lists solely in-frame clones and lacks some. The sample holds roughly 81,000 clones, around 84% seen once. Sequenced input: PBMCs. Source of these receptors: a man aged 55 to 70 with head and neck cancer.

The rearrangement links TRBV6-5 to TRBJ1-1; D gene ambiguous. CDR1 and CDR2 from the germline V gene are MNHEY and SVGAGI. Trimming removed 0 bases from V and 0 bases from J, with 5 bases in between. The CDR3 has 14 amino acids. CDR3 residues: CASSYSYLNTEAFF. The DNA of the CDR3 is TGTGCCAGCAGTTACTCCTATCTGAACACTGAAGCTTTCTTT.

The genes are TRBV28 and TRBJ2-7; TRBD1 might be the D (6 bases). CDR3 length equals 16 residues. The V and J ends lost 6 bases and 0 bases respectively, with 18 bases between them. Germline V lookup: CDR1 MDHEN, CDR2 SYDVKM. In nucleotides, the CDR3 is TGTGCCAGCAGCTCCCTTCTCGGGGACACCTCCTACGAGCAGTACTTC. Its translation is CASSSLLGDTSYEQYF.

The V gene is TRBV15, the J gene TRBJ1-4, with TRBD1 as a possible D gene (6 bases). The CDR3 has 17 amino acids. Germline V lookup: CDR1 LNHNV, CDR2 YYDKDF (reference sequence). The V end was cut by 3 bases, the J end by 7 bases, with 21 bases between. The CDR3 region is CATSSRDIDRPIEKLFF. The CDR3 DNA follows: TGTGCCACCAGCAGCCGCGACATCGACAGGCCTATTGAAAAACTGTTTTTT.

V gene TRBV23-1 combines with J gene TRBJ2-3; a weak D match, TRBD2 (6 bases). TRBV23-1 is designated an ORF whose function remains uncertain. V lost 8 bases to trimming and J lost 0 bases, with 15 bases between them. The CDR3 has 15 residues. The CDR3 DNA follows: TGCGCCAGCCCCGAGTGCGGGAATAGCACAGATACGCAGTATTTT. Encoded protein: CASPECGNSTDTQYF.

This clone was seen a handful of times. The chain joins TRBV11-1 to TRBJ2-2, with D perhaps matching TRBD1 (6 bases). CDR3 length: 14 amino acids. CDR1 and CDR2 (germline): SGHAT, FQDESV (reference sequence). Trimming took off 5 bases at V and 6 bases at J, with 13 bases between the two ends. In DNA, the CDR3 is TGTGCCAGCAGCCTATTCAGGGGCCCCGGGGAGCTGTTTTTT. Its protein product is CASSLFRGPGELFF.

CDR3 protein: CASSLTTGDIYEQYF. The CDR3 DNA is TGTGCCAGCAGCTTAACAACAGGTGACATCTACGAGCAGTACTTC. The chain is built from TRBV5-5 and TRBJ2-7, with D maybe TRBD1 (5 bases). Germline lookup yields CDR1 SGHKS and CDR2 YYEKEE (reference sequence). V lost 2 bases and J 3 bases, leaving 15 bases between the germline ends. This CDR3 region has 15 residues.

The chain uses TRBV5-4 and TRBJ2-2; 7 bases line up with TRBD2. The J segment lost 4 bases and the V segment lost 0 bases, leaving 0 bases of the junction unmatched. Per the germline V gene, CDR1 is SGHNT and CDR2 is YYREEE (reference sequence). This CDR3 region has 14 residues. CDR3 sequence reads: CASSLGGGTGELFF. The CDR3 coding sequence is TGTGCCAGCAGCTTGGGCGGGGGCACCGGGGAGCTGTTTTTT.

V is TRBV7-9 and J is TRBJ2-7; D unclear. The CDR3 contains 14 residues. Germline-derived CDR1 and CDR2 are SEHNR and FQNEAQ (reference sequence). V dropped 4 bases and J dropped 2 bases, with 12 bases sitting between them. The CDR3 protein is CASSSLPLTYEQYF. The CDR3 nucleotides read TGTGCCAGCAGCTCCCTCCCCCTAACCTACGAGCAGTACTTC. The whole variable domain, remainder taken from reference TRBV7-9 and TRBJ2-7, is DTGVSQNPRHKITKRGQNVTFRCDPISEHNRLYWYRQTLGQGPEFLTYFQNEAQLEKSRLLSDRFSAERPKGSFSTLEIQRTEQGDSAMYLCASSSLPLTYEQYFGPGTRLTVT.

V and J are TRBV7-9 and TRBJ2-3; 7 bases are shared with TRBD2. Germline values: CDR1 SEHNR, CDR2 FQNEAQ (reference sequence). CDR3 length: 15 amino acids. The trim removed 5 bases at V and 2 bases at J, leaving 7 bases unmatched. The CDR3 DNA follows: TGTGCCAGCAGCCCCGGGAAGCGGGACACAGATACGCAGTATTTT. Translating gives CASSPGKRDTDTQYF.

The chain combines TRBV7-9 with TRBJ2-6, with 7 bases aligning to TRBD1. Unmatched junction bases numbered 7, after V lost 11 bases and J lost 0 bases. The CDR3 runs to 15 residues. Germline V gives CDR1 SEHNR, CDR2 FQNEAQ (reference sequence). CDR3 sequence (DNA): TGTGCCGCGGACAGGCCTTTCTCTGGGGCCAACGTCCTGACTTTC. It encodes CAADRPFSGANVLTF.

CDR3 DNA sequence: TGTGCCAGTAGTCCCCAGCGGACCCCGGGTGGCTACACCTTC. Its translation is CASSPQRTPGGYTF. This chain uses TRBV19 with TRBJ1-2; D is uncertain. The CDR3 contains 14 residues. Trimming removed 5 bases from V and 7 bases from J, with 17 bases in between. CDR1 and CDR2 (germline): LNHDA, SQIVND (reference sequence).

V and J are TRBV20-1 and TRBJ2-1; D is undetermined. The CDR3 length is 9 residues. Germline CDR1 DFQATT, CDR2 SNEGSKA (reference sequence). Trimming took 4 bases from V and 5 from J, leaving 0 bases between them. CDR3 sequence: CSANNEQFF. CDR3 bases: TGCAGTGCTAACAATGAGCAGTTCTTC.

The chain is built from TRBV7-9 and TRBJ1-2; D remains unclear. The V end was cut by 5 bases, the J end by 3 bases, with 7 bases between. Germline V gene lookup returns CDR1 SEHNR and CDR2 FQNEAQ (reference sequence). CDR3 size: 12 residues. Here the CDR3 DNA reads TGTGCCAGCAGCGCCGGCTACTATGGCTACACCTTC. It encodes CASSAGYYGYTF.

J is TRBJ1-5 and V is TRBV27, with no clear D. Trimming took 3 bases from V and 4 from J, leaving 7 bases between them. The V gene's germline CDR1 is MNHEY and CDR2 SMNVEV (reference sequence). The CDR3 runs 13 residues. CDR3 region: CASSFTVNQPQHF. The CDR3 coding sequence is TGTGCCAGCAGTTTTACAGTTAATCAGCCCCAGCATTTT.

The chain couples TRBV5-8 to TRBJ2-5; TRBD1 matches at 7 bases. With V trimmed by 0 bases and J by 2 bases, 4 bases remained unmatched. This CDR3 spans 15 amino acids. In germline, CDR1 is SGHTS, CDR2 YDEGEE. The CDR3 protein is CASSLAGQRQETQYF. The CDR3, as DNA: TGTGCCAGCAGCTTGGCGGGACAGAGACAAGAGACCCAGTACTTC.

The chain is built from TRBV24-1 and TRBJ2-3, with a tentative D call TRBD2 (6 bases). Germline lookup yields CDR1 KGHDR and CDR2 SFDVKD. Trimming stripped 4 bases from V and 6 bases from J, with 13 bases between. This CDR3 has 14 amino acids. This CDR3 reads CATSDTRLADTQYF. In DNA, the CDR3 is TGTGCCACCAGTGACACTCGGCTAGCGGATACGCAGTATTTT.

The rearrangement uses TRBV14 and TRBJ2-3, with 12 positions matching TRBD2. V lost 4 bases to trimming and J lost 3 bases; unmatched junction nucleotides: 11. The CDR3 spans 18 residues. The germline CDR1 and CDR2 sequences are SGHDN and FVKESK. This CDR3 is CASSRQPSGRAGTDTQYF. CDR3 nucleotide sequence: TGTGCCAGCAGCCGCCAACCTAGCGGGAGGGCCGGGACAGATACGCAGTATTTT.

V gene TRBV7-6 combines with J gene TRBJ1-1; no firm D call. The ends were cut back, 7 bases at V and 4 bases at J, with 16 bases in the middle. CDR3 length: 14 amino acids. The V gene's germline CDR1 is SGHVS and CDR2 FNYEAQ. The CDR3 spells CASTQLGEGTEAFF. CDR3 bases: TGTGCCAGCACCCAACTCGGGGAAGGCACTGAAGCTTTCTTT.

V and J are TRBV6-1 and TRBJ2-1, with TRBD2 matching over 8 bases. This CDR3 has 17 amino acids. CDR1 and CDR2 from the germline V gene are MNHNS and SASEGT. The V segment lost 3 bases and the J segment 8 bases; nucleotides outside the gene matches: 15. CDR3 sequence reads: CASSDLIRTSRSHEQFF. The DNA for the CDR3 is TGTGCCAGCAGTGACCTTATTAGGACTAGCCGGAGCCATGAGCAGTTCTTC.

The chain uses TRBV7-9 and TRBJ2-7, with D unclear. Trimming left V 1 base short and J 3 bases short, with 7 bases between. CDR1 is SEHNR, CDR2 FQNEAQ, per germline (reference sequence). This CDR3 comprises 13 residues. CDR3 DNA: TGTGCCAGCAGCTTAGAACAGAACTACGAGCAGTACTTC. Its protein product is CASSLEQNYEQYF.

The chain uses TRBV29-1 and TRBJ1-2, with 8 bases identical to TRBD1. The junction had 8 bases not matched to a gene; V was cut back by 7 bases and J by 1 base. CDR3 size: 14 residues. CDR1 is SQVTM, CDR2 ANQGSEA, per germline. As DNA, the CDR3 is TGCAGCGCCGCGGGACAGGTCTTTAACTATGGCTACACCTTC. Protein product: CSAAGQVFNYGYTF.

The V call is TRBV5-4, the J call TRBJ1-5; tentative D call: TRBD1 (5 bases). V was cut by 2 bases and J by 1 base, with 10 bases left in between. The CDR3 is made up of 15 amino acids. Germline V CDR1 and CDR2: SGHNT, YYREEE (reference sequence). The CDR3 nucleotides read TGTGCCAGCAGCTTCGGGGGAACCAGCAATCAGCCCCAGCATTTT. Its translation: CASSFGGTSNQPQHF.

The chain uses TRBV5-6 and TRBJ2-2; perhaps D is TRBD1 or TRBD2 (5 bases each). Germline loops: CDR1 SGHDT, CDR2 YYEEEE. Trimming pared 3 bases from V and 4 bases from J, leaving 19 bases between. The CDR3 totals 17 residues. The CDR3 spells CASSYPMGTGPTGELFF. The CDR3 bases are TGTGCCAGCAGCTACCCGATGGGGACGGGTCCCACCGGGGAGCTGTTTTTT. Variable domain in full (rest from reference TRBV5-6 and TRBJ2-2): DAGVTQSPTHLIKTRGQQVTLRCSPKSGHDTVSWYQQALGQGPQFIFQYYEEEERQRGNFPDRFSGHQFPNYSSELNVNALLLGDSALYLCASSYPMGTGPTGELFFGEGSRLTVL.

The chain is built from TRBV28 and TRBJ2-1, with D possibly being TRBD2 (6 bases). CDR1 MDHEN and CDR2 SYDVKM come from the germline V gene. V was trimmed by 3 bases and J by 1 base, leaving 10 bases between them. The CDR3 covers 15 residues. As DNA, the CDR3 is TGTGCCAGCAGTTTTGGGGGGAAGTCCTACAATGAGCAGTTCTTC. It encodes CASSFGGKSYNEQFF.

This clone was observed a few times. The chain carries TRBV11-2 and TRBJ1-1; D might be TRBD1 (6 bases). Germline-derived CDR1 and CDR2 are SGHAT and FQNNGV. Trimming stripped 6 bases from V and 4 bases from J, with 12 bases between. The CDR3 spans 13 residues. The CDR3 here is CASRPGVLTEAFF. In nucleotides, the CDR3 is TGTGCCAGCAGGCCAGGGGTTCTCACTGAAGCTTTCTTT.

The chain combines TRBV5-1 with TRBJ2-7; 12 nucleotides agree with TRBD2. Germline trimming cut 0 bases from V and 4 bases from J; bases unmatched to any gene: 14. This CDR3 region has 19 residues. CDR1 is SGHRS, CDR2 YFSETQ, per germline. The CDR3 sequence is CASSLGPTSGRMGGYEQYF. CDR3 nucleotides: TGCGCCAGCAGCTTGGGGCCCACTAGCGGGAGGATGGGGGGTTACGAGCAGTACTTC. The complete variable domain, with remaining parts taken from reference TRBV5-1 and TRBJ2-7, reads KAGVTQTPRYLIKTRGQQVTLSCSPISGHRSVSWYQQTPGQGLQFLFEYFSETQRNKGNFPGRFSGRQFSNSRSEMNVSTLELGDSALYLCASSLGPTSGRMGGYEQYFGPGTRLTVT.

About this clone itself: A read error may account for a junction end that differs from germline. V is TRBV19 and J is TRBJ2-7; D might be TRBD1 or TRBD2, each matching 5 bases. Germline V lookup: CDR1 LNHDA, CDR2 SQIVND (reference sequence). The CDR3 contains 12 residues. CDR3 loop: CASTPQGGGPHF. CDR3 sequence (DNA): TGTGCCAGTACCCCCCAAGGTGGGGGTCCCCACTTC. The entire variable domain, with the rest obtained from reference TRBV19 and TRBJ2-7, is as follows: DGGITQSPKYLFRKEGQNVTLSCEQNLNHDAMYWYRQDPGQGLRLIYYSQIVNDFQKGDIAEGYSVSREKKESFPLTVTSAQKNPTAFYLCASTPQGGGPHFGPGTRLTVT.